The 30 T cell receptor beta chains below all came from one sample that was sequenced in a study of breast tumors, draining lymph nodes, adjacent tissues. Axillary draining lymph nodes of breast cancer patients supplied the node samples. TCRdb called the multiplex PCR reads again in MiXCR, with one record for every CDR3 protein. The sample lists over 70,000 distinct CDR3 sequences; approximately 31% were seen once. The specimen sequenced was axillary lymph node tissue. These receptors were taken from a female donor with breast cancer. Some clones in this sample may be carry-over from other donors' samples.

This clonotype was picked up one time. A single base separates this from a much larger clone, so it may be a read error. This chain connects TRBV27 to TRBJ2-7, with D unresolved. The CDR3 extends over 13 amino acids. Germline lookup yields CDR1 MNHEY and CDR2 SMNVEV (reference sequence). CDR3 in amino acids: CASSLASPYGQYF. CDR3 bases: TGTGCCAGCAGTTTAGCTTCCCCCTACGGGCAGTACTTC.

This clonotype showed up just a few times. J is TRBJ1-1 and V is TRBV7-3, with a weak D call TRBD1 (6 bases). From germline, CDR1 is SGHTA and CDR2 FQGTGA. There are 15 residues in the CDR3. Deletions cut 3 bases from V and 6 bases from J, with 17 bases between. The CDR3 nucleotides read TGTGCCAGCAGCTTGGAAGGGGGGTCGTTGTCTGAAGCTTTCTTT. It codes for CASSLEGGSLSEAFF.

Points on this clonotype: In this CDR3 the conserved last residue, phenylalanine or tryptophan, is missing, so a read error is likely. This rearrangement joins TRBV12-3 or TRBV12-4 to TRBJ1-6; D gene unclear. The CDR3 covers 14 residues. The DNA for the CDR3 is TGTGCCGGCAGTTTTGCCGAACTAAATTCACCCCTCCACCTT. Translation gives CAGSFAELNSPLHL.

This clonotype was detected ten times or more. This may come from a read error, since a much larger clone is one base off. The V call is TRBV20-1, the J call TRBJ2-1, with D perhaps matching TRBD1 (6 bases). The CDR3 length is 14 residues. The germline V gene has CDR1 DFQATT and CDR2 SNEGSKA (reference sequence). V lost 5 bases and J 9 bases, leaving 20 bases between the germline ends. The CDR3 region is CSAHSTTGFTEQFF. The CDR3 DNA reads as TGCAGTGCTCATTCGACCACAGGGTTCACTGAGCAGTTCTTC.

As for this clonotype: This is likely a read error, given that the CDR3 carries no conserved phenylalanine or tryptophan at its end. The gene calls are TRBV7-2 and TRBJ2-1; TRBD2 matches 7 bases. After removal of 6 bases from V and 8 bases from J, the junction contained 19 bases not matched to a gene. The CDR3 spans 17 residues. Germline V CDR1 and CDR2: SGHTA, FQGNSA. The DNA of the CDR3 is TGTGCCAGCAGTCCGACAGTGAGACTAGCTTCGGCGGATGAGCAGTTCCTC. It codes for CASSPTVRLASADEQFL.

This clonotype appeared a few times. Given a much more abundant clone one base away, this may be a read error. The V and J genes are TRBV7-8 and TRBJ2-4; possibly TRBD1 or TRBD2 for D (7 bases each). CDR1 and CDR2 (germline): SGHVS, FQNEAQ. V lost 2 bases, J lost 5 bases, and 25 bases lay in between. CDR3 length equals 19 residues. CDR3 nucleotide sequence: TGTGCCAGCAGCTTACAGGCAGGGGGGAGGGGGGCGGAACAAAACATTCAGTACTTC. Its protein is CASSLQAGGRGAEQNIQYF.

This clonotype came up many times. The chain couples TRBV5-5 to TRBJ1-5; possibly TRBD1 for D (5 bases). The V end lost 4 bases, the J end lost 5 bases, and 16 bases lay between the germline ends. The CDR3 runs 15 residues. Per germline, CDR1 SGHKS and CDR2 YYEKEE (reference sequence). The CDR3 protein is CASSVGTANYQPQHF. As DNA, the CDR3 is TGTGCCAGCAGCGTCGGGACGGCCAACTATCAGCCCCAGCATTTT.

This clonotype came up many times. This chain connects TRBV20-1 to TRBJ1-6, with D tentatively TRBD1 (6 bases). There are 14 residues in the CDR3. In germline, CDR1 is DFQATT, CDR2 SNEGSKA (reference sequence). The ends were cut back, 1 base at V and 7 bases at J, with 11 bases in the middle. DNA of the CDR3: TGCAGTGCTAGAGGGGACATAGGAAATTCACCCCTCCACTTT. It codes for CSARGDIGNSPLHF.

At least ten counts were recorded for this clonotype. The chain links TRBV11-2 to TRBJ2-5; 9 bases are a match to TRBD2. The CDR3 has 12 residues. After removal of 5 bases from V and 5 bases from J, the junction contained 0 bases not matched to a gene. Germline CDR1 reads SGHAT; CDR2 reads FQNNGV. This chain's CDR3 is CASSGLAETQYF. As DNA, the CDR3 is TGTGCCAGCAGCGGACTAGCGGAGACCCAGTACTTC.

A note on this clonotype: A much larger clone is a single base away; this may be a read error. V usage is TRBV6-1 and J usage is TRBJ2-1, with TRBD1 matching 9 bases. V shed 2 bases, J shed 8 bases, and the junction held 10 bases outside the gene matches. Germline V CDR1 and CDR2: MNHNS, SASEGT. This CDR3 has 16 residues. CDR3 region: CASSESPGQGHDEQFF. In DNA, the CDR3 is TGTGCCAGCAGTGAATCCCCGGGACAGGGCCACGATGAGCAGTTCTTC.

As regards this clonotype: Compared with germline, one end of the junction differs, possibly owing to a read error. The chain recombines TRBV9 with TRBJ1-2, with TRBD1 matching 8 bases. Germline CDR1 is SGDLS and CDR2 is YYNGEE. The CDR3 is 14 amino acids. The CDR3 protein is CASSGDRGMDGYSF. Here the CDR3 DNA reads TGTGCCAGCAGCGGTGACAGGGGTATGGATGGCTACTCCTTC.

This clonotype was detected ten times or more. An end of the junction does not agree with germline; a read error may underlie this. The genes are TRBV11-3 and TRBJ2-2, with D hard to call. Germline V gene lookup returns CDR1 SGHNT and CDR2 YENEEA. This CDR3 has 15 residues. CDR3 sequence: CASSLSPLPTEELFF. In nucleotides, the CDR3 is TGTGCCAGCAGCTTAAGTCCCCTCCCTACCGAGGAGCTGTTTTTT.

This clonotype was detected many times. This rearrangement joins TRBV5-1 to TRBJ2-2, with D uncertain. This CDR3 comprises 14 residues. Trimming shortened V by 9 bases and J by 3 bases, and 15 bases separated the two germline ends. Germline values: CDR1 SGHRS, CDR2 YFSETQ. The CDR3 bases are TGCGCCACCAACGTCGGCGACCACACCGGGGAGCTGTTTTTT. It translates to CATNVGDHTGELFF.

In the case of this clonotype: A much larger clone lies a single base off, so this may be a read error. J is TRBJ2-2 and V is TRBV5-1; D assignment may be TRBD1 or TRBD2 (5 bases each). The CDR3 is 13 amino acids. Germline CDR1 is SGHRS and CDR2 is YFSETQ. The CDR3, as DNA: TGCGCCAGCAGCTTATATATCACCGGGGACCTGTTTTTT. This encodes CASSLYITGDLFF.

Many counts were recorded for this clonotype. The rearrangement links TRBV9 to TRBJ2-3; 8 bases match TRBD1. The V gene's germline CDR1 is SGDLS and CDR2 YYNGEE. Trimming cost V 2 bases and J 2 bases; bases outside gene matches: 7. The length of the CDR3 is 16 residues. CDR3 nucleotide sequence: TGTGCCAGCAGCGTGAGGACAGGGTACACCACAGATACGCAGTATTTT. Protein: CASSVRTGYTTDTQYF.

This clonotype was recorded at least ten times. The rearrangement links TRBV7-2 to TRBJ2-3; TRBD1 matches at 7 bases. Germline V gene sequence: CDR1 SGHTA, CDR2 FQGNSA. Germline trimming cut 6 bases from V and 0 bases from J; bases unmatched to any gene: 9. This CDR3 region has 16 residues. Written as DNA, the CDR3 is TGTGCCAGCAGTCCCACGGGACAGTCCAGCACAGATACGCAGTATTTT. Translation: CASSPTGQSSTDTQYF.

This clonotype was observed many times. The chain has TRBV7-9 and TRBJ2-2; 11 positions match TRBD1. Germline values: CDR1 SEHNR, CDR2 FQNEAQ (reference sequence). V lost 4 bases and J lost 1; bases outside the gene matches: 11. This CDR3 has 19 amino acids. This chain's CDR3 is CASSSLDGTGGMNTGELFF. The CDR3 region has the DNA TGTGCCAGCAGCTCCCTAGACGGGACAGGGGGGATGAACACCGGGGAGCTGTTTTTT.

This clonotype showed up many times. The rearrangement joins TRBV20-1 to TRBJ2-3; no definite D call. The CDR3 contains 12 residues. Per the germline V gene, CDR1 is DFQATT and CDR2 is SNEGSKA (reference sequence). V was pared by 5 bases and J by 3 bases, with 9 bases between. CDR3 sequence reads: CSAQPQTDTQYF. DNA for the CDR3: TGCAGTGCTCAGCCCCAAACAGATACGCAGTATTTT.

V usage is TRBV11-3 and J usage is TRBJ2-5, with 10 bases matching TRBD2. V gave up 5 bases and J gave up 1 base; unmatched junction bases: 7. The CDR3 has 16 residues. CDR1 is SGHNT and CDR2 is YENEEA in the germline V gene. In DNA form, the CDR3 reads TGTGCCAGCAGCGTCTCTAGCGGGGGCCCCCAAGAGACCCAGTACTTC. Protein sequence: CASSVSSGGPQETQYF. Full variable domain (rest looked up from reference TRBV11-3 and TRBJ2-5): EAGVVQSPRYKIIEKKQPVAFWCNPISGHNTLYWYLQNLGQGPELLIRYENEEAVDDSQLPKDRFSAERLKGVDSTLKIQPAELGDSAVYLCASSVSSGGPQETQYFGPGTRLLVL.

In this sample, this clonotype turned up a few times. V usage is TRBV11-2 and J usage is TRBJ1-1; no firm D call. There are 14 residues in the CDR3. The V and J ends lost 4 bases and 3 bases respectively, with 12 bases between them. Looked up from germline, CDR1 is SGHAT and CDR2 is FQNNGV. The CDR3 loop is CASSSDSAYTEAFF. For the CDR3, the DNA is TGTGCCAGCAGCTCCGACTCCGCTTACACTGAAGCTTTCTTT.

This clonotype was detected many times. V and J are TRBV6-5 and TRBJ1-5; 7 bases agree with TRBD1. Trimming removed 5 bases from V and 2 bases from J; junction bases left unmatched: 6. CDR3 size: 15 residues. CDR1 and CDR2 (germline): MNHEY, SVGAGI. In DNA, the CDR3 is TGTGCCAGCAGTCAGACAGGGATGCGCAATCAGCCCCAGCATTTT. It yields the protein CASSQTGMRNQPQHF.

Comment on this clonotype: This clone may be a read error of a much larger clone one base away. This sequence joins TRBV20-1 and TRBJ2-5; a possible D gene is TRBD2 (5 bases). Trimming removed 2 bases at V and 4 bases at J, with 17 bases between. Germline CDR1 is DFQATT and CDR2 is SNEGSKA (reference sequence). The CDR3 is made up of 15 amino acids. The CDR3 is CSARQRRIIPETQYF. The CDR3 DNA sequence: TGCAGTGCTAGACAGAGGAGGATAATACCAGAGACCCAGTACTTC.

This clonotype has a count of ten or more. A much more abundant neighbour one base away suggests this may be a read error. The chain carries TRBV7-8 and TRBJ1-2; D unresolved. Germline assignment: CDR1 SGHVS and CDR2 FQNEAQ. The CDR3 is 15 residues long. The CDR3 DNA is TGTGCCAGCAGCTTTGAGGCCATTTCTAACTATGGCTACCCCTTC. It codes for CASSFEAISNYGYPF.

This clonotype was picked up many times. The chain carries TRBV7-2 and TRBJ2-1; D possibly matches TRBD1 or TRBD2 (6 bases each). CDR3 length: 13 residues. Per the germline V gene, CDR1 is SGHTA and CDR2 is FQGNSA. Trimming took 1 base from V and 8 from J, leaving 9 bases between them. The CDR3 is CASSLGGADEQFF. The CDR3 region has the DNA TGTGCCAGCAGCTTAGGGGGGGCCGATGAGCAGTTCTTC.

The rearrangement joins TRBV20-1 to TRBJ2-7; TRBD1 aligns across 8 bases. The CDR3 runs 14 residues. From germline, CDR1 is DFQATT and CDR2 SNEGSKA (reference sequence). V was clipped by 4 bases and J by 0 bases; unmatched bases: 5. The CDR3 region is CSATRQGSSYEQYF. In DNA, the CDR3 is TGCAGTGCTACTCGACAGGGGAGCTCCTACGAGCAGTACTTC.

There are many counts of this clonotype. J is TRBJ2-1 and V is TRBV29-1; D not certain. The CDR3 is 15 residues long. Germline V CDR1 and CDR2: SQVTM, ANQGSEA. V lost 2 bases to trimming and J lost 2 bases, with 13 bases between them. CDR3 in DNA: TGCAGCGTTGAAAATCCGGCGGTTACCTACAATGAGCAGTTCTTC. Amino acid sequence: CSVENPAVTYNEQFF.

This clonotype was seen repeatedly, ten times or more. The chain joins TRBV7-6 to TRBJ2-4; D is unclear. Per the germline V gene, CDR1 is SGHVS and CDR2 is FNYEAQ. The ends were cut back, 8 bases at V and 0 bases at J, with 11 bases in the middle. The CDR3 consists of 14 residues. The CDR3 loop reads CASASLLAKNIQYF. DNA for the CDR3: TGTGCCAGCGCCTCCCTACTAGCCAAAAACATTCAGTACTTC.

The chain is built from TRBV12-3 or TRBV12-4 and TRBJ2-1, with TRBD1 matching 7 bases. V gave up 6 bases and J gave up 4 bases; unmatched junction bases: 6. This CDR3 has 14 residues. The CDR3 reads CASRAGTAYNEQFF. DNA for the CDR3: TGTGCCAGCAGAGCCGGGACAGCTTACAATGAGCAGTTCTTC.

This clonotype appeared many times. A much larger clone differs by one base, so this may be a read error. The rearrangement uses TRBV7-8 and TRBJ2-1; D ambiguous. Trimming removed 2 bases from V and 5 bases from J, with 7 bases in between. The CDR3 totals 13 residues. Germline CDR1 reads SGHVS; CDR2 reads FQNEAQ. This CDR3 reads CASSLSQDNEQFF. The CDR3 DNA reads TGTGCCAGCAGCTTAAGTCAGGACAATGAGCAGTTCTTC.

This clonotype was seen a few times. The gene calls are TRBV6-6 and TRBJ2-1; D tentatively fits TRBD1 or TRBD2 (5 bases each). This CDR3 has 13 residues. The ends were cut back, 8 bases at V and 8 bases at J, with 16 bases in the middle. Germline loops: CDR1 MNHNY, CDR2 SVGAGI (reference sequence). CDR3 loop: CASRLGRGDEQFF. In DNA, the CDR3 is TGTGCCAGCCGGCTCGGCCGAGGGGATGAGCAGTTCTTC.